The 13 T cell receptor beta chains presented below share a single source sample, sequenced in a study of response to subunit inactivated influenza vaccine. TCRdb fed the RT-PCR reads into MiXCR, producing one record per CDR3 protein. The data hold roughly 630,000 distinct CDR3 sequences, with roughly 15% observed a single time. The sequencing used PBMCs from blood, collected 14 to 15 days before vaccination. The receptors were gathered from a man over 45 who received an inactivated influenza vaccine.

This chain uses TRBV10-2 with TRBJ2-5, with TRBD2 matching over 13 bases. CDR1 and CDR2 from the germline V gene are WSHSY and SAAADI. J was trimmed by 4 bases and V by 7 bases; bases with no gene match: 9. The CDR3 extends over 16 amino acids. The CDR3 protein is CASMGTSGAGGETQYF. Here the CDR3 DNA reads TGCGCCAGCATGGGGACTAGCGGGGCTGGTGGAGAGACCCAGTACTTC.

The chain recombines TRBV12-5 with TRBJ2-1; 8 bases match TRBD2. Trimming cost V 5 bases and J 1 base; bases outside gene matches: 13. This CDR3 is 18 amino acids long. Looked up from germline, CDR1 is LGHNT and CDR2 is FRNRAP. The CDR3: CASGGSGGSPSSYNEQFF. The CDR3 DNA follows: TGTGCTAGTGGTGGGAGCGGGGGATCACCCTCTTCCTACAATGAGCAGTTCTTC.

This rearrangement joins TRBV11-1 to TRBJ2-7; the match to TRBD1 covers 9 bases. The J segment lost 1 base and the V segment lost 0 bases, leaving 10 bases of the junction unmatched. The CDR3 contains 18 residues. CDR1 is SGHAT and CDR2 is FQDESV in the germline V gene (reference sequence). CDR3 bases: TGTGCCAGCAGCTTAGCAGTTGATGGACAGGGGATATCCTACGAGCAGTACTTC. This gives the protein CASSLAVDGQGISYEQYF.

In its sample, this clonotype was seen many times. The chain couples TRBV4-3 to TRBJ2-1, with TRBD1 identical over 9 bases. There are 14 residues in the CDR3. The V gene end was trimmed by 3 bases and the J gene end by 7 bases; junction bases not matched to a gene: 4. CDR1 LGHNA and CDR2 YSLEER come from the germline V gene. CDR3 residues: CASSHLTGGNEQFF. CDR3 bases: TGCGCCAGCAGCCACCTGACAGGGGGGAATGAGCAGTTCTTC.

This sequence joins TRBV2 and TRBJ1-5; 7 bases line up with TRBD1. The CDR3 extends over 14 amino acids. Germline V gene sequence: CDR1 SNHLY, CDR2 FYNNEI. V was clipped by 9 bases and J by 2 bases; unmatched bases: 7. This CDR3 is CASRDRVGNQPQHF. Written as DNA, the CDR3 is TGTGCCAGTAGAGACAGGGTGGGCAATCAGCCCCAGCATTTT.

This clonotype has ten or more counts. The chain links TRBV7-9 to TRBJ2-1; D is perhaps TRBD1 (7 bases). Germline V gene lookup returns CDR1 SEHNR and CDR2 FQNEAQ (reference sequence). The CDR3 is made up of 16 amino acids. V dropped 1 base and J dropped 5 bases, with 15 bases sitting between them. This CDR3 reads CASSLGAGGGDNEQFF. The CDR3 region has the DNA TGTGCCAGCAGCTTAGGTGCAGGGGGAGGCGACAATGAGCAGTTCTTC.

This clonotype has only a few counts. The chain joins TRBV10-3 to TRBJ2-1, with D possibly matching TRBD2 (5 bases). CDR3 length equals 13 residues. Germline-derived CDR1 and CDR2 are ENHRY and SYGVKD. In nucleotides, the CDR3 is TGTGCTCATACCCCTGAGGGTACCAATGAGCAGTTCTTC. It codes for CAHTPEGTNEQFF.

This chain connects TRBV4-3 to TRBJ1-1; D unclear. The CDR3 covers 14 residues. CDR1 and CDR2 (germline): LGHNA, YSLEER. V lost 5 bases to trimming and J lost 5 bases, with 15 bases between them. The DNA of the CDR3 is TGCGCCAGCAGCGAAAAATCCCGGGAGACTGAAGCTTTCTTT. Amino acids: CASSEKSRETEAFF.

The chain couples TRBV6-1 to TRBJ1-5; D not resolved. The CDR3 totals 15 residues. Trimming cost V 2 bases and J 3 bases, with 11 bases left between them. Germline V lookup: CDR1 MNHNS, CDR2 SASEGT. The CDR3 sequence: CASSEYPEYNQPQHF. DNA for the CDR3: TGTGCCAGCAGTGAATACCCAGAATACAATCAGCCCCAGCATTTT.

This clonotype has a handful of counts. The rearrangement uses TRBV4-3 and TRBJ2-1, with D perhaps matching TRBD1 (6 bases). Germline CDR1 reads LGHNA; CDR2 reads YSLEER. V was clipped by 3 bases and J by 9 bases, with 21 bases between them. The CDR3 runs 16 residues. Here the CDR3 reads CASSHRPHREGGEQFF. The CDR3 coding sequence is TGCGCCAGCAGCCACCGACCCCACAGGGAAGGGGGTGAGCAGTTCTTC.

This clonotype was observed many times. The chain employs TRBV27 and TRBJ2-7, with 13 bases fitting TRBD2. The germline CDR1 and CDR2 sequences are MNHEY and SMNVEV (reference sequence). The CDR3 contains 16 residues. J gave up 4 bases and V 6 bases, and 9 bases lay outside the gene matches. The DNA of the CDR3 is TGTGCCAGCAGAACAACTAGCGGGAGGGGACAATACGAGCAGTACTTC. It is translated as CASRTTSGRGQYEQYF.

This clonotype showed up just a few times. The genes are TRBV7-9 and TRBJ2-7; TRBD2 is a possible D gene (5 bases). V lost 5 bases, J lost 1 base, and 18 bases lay in between. Germline assignment: CDR1 SEHNR and CDR2 FQNEAQ (reference sequence). The CDR3 spans 16 residues. CDR3 protein: CASSPIGGPRSYEQYF. In DNA form, the CDR3 reads TGTGCCAGCAGCCCCATCGGCGGGCCGAGATCCTACGAGCAGTACTTC.

This clonotype turned up a few times. This chain connects TRBV7-3 to TRBJ2-5; 11 bases are shared with TRBD1. V was clipped by 5 bases and J by 2 bases; unmatched bases: 7. This CDR3 contains 16 residues. Per germline, CDR1 SGHTA and CDR2 FQGTGA. The CDR3 spells CASSPGQGEYQETQYF. Here the CDR3 DNA reads TGTGCCAGCAGCCCGGGACAGGGGGAGTATCAAGAGACCCAGTACTTC.